Sequencing of this T cell receptor beta chain was carried out in a study of T cells after yellow fever vaccination. After removal of 2 bases from V and 5 bases from J, the junction contained 3 bases not matched to a gene. The CDR3 covers 13 residues. Germline V gene lookup returns CDR1 DFQATT and CDR2 SNEGSKA (reference sequence). TCRdb recomputed calls from the 5' RACE reads with MiXCR, one row per CDR3 protein. The table records more than 250,000 distinct CDR3 sequences, about 6.6% of them present only once. Regarding the study as a whole: There was a small share of clonotypes that showed up in both the CD4 and CD8 compartments. Abundant contaminating clonotypes from the bulk population could appear in FACS-sorted repertoires. A large majority of primary-vaccination clones showed up again after the booster (approximately 96% CD4, 75% to 90% CD8).

This clonotype showed up just a few times. Its antigen remains unidentified. The sequence was obtained from a young man who received the YFV17D yellow fever vaccine. The gene calls are TRBV20-1 and TRBJ2-5, with TRBD1 identical over 9 bases. The material was PBMCs, obtained around 45 days after the first yellow fever vaccination. CDR3 amino acids: CSARTGGVETQYF. The CDR3 DNA reads TGCAGTGCTAGAACAGGGGGCGTGGAGACCCAGTACTTC.